This T cell receptor beta chain was observed in a study of CD8+ T cells in alopecia areata. Points from the study as a whole: Mice showed TCR sharing more clearly than patients did, possibly owing to HLA. Higher clonality than in normal scalp was seen in lesional scalp, especially alopecia totalis/universalis.

The CDR3 has 20 residues. CDR1 and CDR2 from the germline V gene are SQVTM and ANQGSEA. Between the trimmed V and J ends, which lost 2 bases and 0 bases, there was a span of 29 bases. This clone appeared a few times. Its target is not known. Following RNA extraction, reverse transcription yielded cDNA that acted as the sequencing template. Produced via immunoSEQ multiplex PCR; TCRdb's table is partial and in-frame only. The repertoire has around 19,000 clones, around 67% of them found once; the top ten carry roughly 4.5%. Four or five patients' CD4+ populations were sorted into CD25+CD127- cells. Researchers took lesional scalp punch biopsies and peripheral blood from people who were alopecia areata patients. Sorting separated CD4+ and CD8+ T cells out of PBMCs.

The sequence derives from a human donor with alopecia areata. The chain joins TRBV29-1 to TRBJ2-7; maybe TRBD1 (6 bases). Sequencing was performed on CD4+ Tregs sorted from blood. The CDR3: CSVETGQTSPPRRISYEQYF. The CDR3, as DNA: TGCAGCGTTGAAACGGGACAAACATCCCCCCCGCGAAGGATCTCCTACGAGCAGTACTTC.